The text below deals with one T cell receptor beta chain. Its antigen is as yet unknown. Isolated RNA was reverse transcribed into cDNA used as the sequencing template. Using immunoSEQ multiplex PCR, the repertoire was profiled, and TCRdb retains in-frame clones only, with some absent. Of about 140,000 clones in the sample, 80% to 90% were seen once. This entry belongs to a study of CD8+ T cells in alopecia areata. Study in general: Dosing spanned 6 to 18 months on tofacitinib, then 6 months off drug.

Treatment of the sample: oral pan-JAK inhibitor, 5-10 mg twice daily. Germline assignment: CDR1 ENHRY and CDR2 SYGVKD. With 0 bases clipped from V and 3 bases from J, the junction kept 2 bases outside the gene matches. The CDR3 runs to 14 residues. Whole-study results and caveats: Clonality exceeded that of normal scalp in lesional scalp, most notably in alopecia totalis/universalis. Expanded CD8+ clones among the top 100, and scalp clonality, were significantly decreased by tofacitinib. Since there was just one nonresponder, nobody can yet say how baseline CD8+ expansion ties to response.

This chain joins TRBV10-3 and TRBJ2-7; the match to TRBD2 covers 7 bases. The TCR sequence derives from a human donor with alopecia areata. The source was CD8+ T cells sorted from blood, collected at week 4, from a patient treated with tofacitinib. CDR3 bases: TGTGCCATCAGTGAGTCTGGGGGGGGCTACGAGCAGTACTTC. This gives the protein CAISESGGGYEQYF.